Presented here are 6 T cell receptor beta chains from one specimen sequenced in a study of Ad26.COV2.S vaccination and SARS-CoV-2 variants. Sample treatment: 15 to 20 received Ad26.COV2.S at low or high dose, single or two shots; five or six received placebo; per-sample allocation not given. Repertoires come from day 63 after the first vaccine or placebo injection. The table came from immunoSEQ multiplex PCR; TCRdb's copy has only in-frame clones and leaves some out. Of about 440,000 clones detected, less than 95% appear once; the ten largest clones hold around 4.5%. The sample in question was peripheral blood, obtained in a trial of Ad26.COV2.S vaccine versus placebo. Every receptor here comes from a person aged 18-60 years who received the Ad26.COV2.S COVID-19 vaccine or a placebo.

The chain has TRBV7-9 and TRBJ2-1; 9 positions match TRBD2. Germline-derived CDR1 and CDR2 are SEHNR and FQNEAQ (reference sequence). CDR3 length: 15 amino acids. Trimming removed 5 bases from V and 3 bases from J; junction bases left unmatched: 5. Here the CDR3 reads CASSKTSGFYNEQFF. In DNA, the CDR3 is TGTGCCAGCAGCAAAACTAGCGGGTTCTACAATGAGCAGTTCTTC. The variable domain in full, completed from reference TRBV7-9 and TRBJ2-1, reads DTGVSQNPRHKITKRGQNVTFRCDPISEHNRLYWYRQTLGQGPEFLTYFQNEAQLEKSRLLSDRFSAERPKGSFSTLEIQRTEQGDSAMYLCASSKTSGFYNEQFFGPGTRLTVL.

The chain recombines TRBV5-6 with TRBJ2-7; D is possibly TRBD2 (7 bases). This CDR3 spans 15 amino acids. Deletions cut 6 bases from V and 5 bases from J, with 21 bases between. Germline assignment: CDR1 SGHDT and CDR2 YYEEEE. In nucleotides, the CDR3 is TGTGCCAGCATCCCGTGGGGGGGCGCCGGCCACGAGCAGTACTTC. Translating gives CASIPWGGAGHEQYF.

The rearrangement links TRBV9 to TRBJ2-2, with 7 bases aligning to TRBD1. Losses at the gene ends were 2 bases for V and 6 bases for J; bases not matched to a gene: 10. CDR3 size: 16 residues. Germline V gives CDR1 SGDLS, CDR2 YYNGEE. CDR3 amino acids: CASSVTTGQLSGELFF. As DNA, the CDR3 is TGTGCCAGCAGCGTTACGACGGGACAGCTCTCCGGGGAGCTGTTTTTT.

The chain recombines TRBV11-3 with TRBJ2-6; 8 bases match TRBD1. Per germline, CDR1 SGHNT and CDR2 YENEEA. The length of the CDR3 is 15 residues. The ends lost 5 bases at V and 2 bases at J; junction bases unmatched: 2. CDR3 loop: CASSPTGAGANVLTF. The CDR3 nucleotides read TGTGCCAGCAGCCCGACAGGGGCTGGGGCCAACGTCCTGACTTTC.

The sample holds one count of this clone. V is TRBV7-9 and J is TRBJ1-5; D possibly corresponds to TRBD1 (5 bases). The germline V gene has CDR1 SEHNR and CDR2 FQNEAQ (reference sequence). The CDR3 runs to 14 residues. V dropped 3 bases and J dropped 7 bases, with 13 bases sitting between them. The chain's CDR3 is CASSFDGGPQPQHF. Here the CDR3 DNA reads TGTGCCAGCAGCTTTGACGGGGGTCCCCAGCCCCAGCATTTT.

CDR3 DNA: TGTGCCAGTAGTATAACAGGGGGTTCGACTGAAGCTTTCTTT. It codes for CASSITGGSTEAFF. The chain is built from TRBV19 and TRBJ1-1; TRBD1 matches 8 bases. This CDR3 comprises 14 residues. The germline V gene has CDR1 LNHDA and CDR2 SQIVND (reference sequence). V shed 2 bases and J 5 bases; nucleotides not matched to a gene: 4.